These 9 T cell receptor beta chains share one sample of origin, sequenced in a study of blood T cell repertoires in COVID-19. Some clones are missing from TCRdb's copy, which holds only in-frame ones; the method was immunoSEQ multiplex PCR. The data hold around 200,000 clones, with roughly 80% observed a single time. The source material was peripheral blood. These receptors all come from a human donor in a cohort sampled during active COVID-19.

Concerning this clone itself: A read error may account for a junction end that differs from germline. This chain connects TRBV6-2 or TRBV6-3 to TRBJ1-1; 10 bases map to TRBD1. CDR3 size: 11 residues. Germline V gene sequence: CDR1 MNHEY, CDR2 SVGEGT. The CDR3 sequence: CASSHGQGGVF. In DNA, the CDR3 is TGTGCCAGCAGTCACGGACAGGGGGGTGTCTTT.

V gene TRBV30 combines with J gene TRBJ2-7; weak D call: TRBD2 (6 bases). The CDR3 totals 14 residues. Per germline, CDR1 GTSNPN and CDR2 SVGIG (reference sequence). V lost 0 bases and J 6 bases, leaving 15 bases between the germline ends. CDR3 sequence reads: CAWSVYTGASEQYF. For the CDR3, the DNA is TGTGCCTGGAGTGTATACACGGGAGCTTCCGAGCAGTACTTC.

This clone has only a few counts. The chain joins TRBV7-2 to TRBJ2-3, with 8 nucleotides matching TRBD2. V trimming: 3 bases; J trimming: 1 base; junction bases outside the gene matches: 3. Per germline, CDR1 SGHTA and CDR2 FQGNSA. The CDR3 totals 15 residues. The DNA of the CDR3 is TGTGCCAGCAGCTTCTTTAGCGGGGGCACAGATACGCAGTATTTT. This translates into CASSFFSGGTDTQYF. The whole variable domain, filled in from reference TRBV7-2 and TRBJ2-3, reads GAGVSQSPSNKVTEKGKDVELRCDPISGHTALYWYRQSLGQGLEFLIYFQGNSAPDKSGLPSDRFSAERTGGSVSTLTIQRTQQEDSAVYLCASSFFSGGTDTQYFGPGTRLTVL.

The CDR3 here is CASRTLADEQYF. The DNA for the CDR3 is TGTGCCAGCAGAACACTAGCTGACGAGCAGTACTTC. The chain recombines TRBV28 with TRBJ2-7, with D possibly TRBD2 on 6 matching bases. This CDR3 contains 12 residues. Trimming cost V 6 bases and J 5 bases, with 11 bases left between them. Germline assignment: CDR1 MDHEN and CDR2 SYDVKM.

The CDR3 coding sequence is TGTGCCAGCAGCCTCCAGCGGTGGAGGGGCGAGCAGTACTTC. The encoded protein is CASSLQRWRGEQYF. The genes are TRBV11-2 and TRBJ2-7, with D possibly matching TRBD2 (6 bases). The V gene's germline CDR1 is SGHAT and CDR2 FQNNGV. Trimming removed 5 bases at V and 6 bases at J, with 17 bases between. CDR3 length: 14 residues.

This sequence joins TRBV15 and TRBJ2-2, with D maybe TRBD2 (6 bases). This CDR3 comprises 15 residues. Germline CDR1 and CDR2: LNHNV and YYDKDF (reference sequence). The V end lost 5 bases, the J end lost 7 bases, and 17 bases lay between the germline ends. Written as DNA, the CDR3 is TGTGCCACCAGCGGACTCGGAGGGCCGGGCGGGGAGCTGTTTTTT. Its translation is CATSGLGGPGGELFF.

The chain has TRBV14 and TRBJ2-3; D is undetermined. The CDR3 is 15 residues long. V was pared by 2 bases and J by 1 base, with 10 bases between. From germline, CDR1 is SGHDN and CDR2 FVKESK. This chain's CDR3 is CASSQQSIGTDTQYF. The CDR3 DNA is TGTGCCAGCAGCCAACAAAGCATTGGCACAGATACGCAGTATTTT.

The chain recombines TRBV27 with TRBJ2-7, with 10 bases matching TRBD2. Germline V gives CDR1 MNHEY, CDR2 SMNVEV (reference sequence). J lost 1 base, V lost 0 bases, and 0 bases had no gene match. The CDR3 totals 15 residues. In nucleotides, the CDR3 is TGTGCCAGCAGTTTATCTAGCGGGAGGTCCTACGAGCAGTACTTC. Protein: CASSLSSGRSYEQYF.

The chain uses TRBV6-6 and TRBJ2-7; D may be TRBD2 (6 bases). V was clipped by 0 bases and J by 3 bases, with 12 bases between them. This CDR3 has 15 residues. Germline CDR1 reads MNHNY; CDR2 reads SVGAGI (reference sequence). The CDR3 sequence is CASSYSGTQFYEQYF. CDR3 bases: TGTGCCAGCAGTTACTCAGGGACTCAGTTCTACGAGCAGTACTTC.